This record looks at one T cell receptor (beta chain) sequence and its context. Its antigen remains unknown. The PCR had 60 Vbeta and 13 Jbeta primers. Produced via immunoSEQ multiplex PCR; TCRdb's table is partial and in-frame only. Its listing shows about 40,000 clones. This sample stems from a study of cytomegalovirus exposure and HLA in healthy donors. Study context: A previous analysis identified approximately 120 million unique TCR beta sequences derived from around 180 million T cells. Whole-study findings and limits: High specificity and sensitivity for cytomegalovirus status were reported for the classifier. Later genetic work tied a missense DCLRE1C variant to beta-chain V and J trimming. Overall, roughly 160 TCR beta chains were annotated as cytomegalovirus-associated.

The CDR3 totals 13 residues. Per germline, CDR1 SGHTA and CDR2 FQGNSA. V was cut by 5 bases and J by 4 bases, with 12 bases left in between. This TCR was recovered from a human donor in good health. Sequences were obtained from PBMCs. This chain connects TRBV7-2 to TRBJ2-7, with D perhaps TRBD2 (6 bases). DNA of the CDR3: TGTGCCAGCAGCCCTGGGACTTCGTACGAGCAGTACTTC. This encodes CASSPGTSYEQYF.